This paragraph reports one T cell receptor beta chain. The clone's antigen remains unknown. Base qualities are missing; no much larger clone stands one base away. The CDR3, cysteine through phenylalanine, is 17 amino acids long. Of the read, only the CDR3 DNA is kept; its 51 bases are in frame from base 1. The germline V gene sets CDR1 to MGHRA and CDR2 to YSYEKL. At the junction V is shortened by 7 bases and J by 2 bases; bases outside the gene matches: 12. The data derive from a study of blood T cell repertoires in COVID-19 (dated by TCRdb to about 2020). A note on the overall study: The collaborator samples originated in the United States, Italy and Spain and spanned the acute and convalescent phases of COVID-19. Where available, HLA class I and class II types were obtained from metadata supplied by the sample provider rather than from assay-based typing. Sample metadata almost always included a de-identified subject ID, COVID-19 status, age in years and sex. The material from the prospective study consisted of cDNA or gDNA derived from T cells, B-cell-depleted T cells, or PBMCs. Samples came from the ongoing ImmuneRACE study (first 160 participants) plus 1,254 subjects from 6 global collaborators. The dataset comprised deeply sampled blood TCRbeta repertoires from subjects exposed to, actively infected with, or recovered from COVID-19. The repertoires were made available in a free public database intended to serve as a resource for research on the immune response to SARS-CoV-2. Study-wide findings and limitations: The amount of clinical and demographic metadata varied by source and participant and was provided uncurated.

TCRbeta CDR3 regions were amplified from genomic DNA by means of the immunoSEQ Assay, a bias-controlled multiplex PCR. The authors' pipeline ran thus. The number of nucleated cells in each sample was estimated by amplification of reference gene primers within the assay. To quantify the absolute abundance of each unique TCRbeta CDR3 rearrangement, sequence reads were collapsed and filtered. For each sample, productive Simpson clonality was calculated as the square root of Simpson's diversity index across productive rearrangements. TCRdb limited this immuneACCESS table to in-frame rearrangements with V and J called. A share of clones is missing; checked studies link under half to unresolved V genes, and the rest is unexplained. V and J calls and clone size are those listed in that table; D and trimming were worked out from the DNA. In this sample the table shows roughly 350,000 clones, around 87% of which occur a single time. The ten most abundant clones make up less than 11% of the sample.

One collaborating source in Seattle enrolled patients while the patients were actively infected and followed the patients over time throughout the course of disease. Each collaborating institution followed its own protocols to collect whole blood in K2EDTA tubes. For TCRbeta analysis, collaborators shipped samples as frozen whole blood, isolated PBMCs, or DNA extracted from either of those sample types. The sequence joins TRBV4-1 to TRBJ2-2, and TRBD2 matches 8 of the central bases. The sequence was obtained from a woman in her 30s with COVID-19, enrolled during active disease. The sequenced sample consisted of peripheral blood. The CDR3 here reads CASNKVWTSLNTGELFF. The nucleotide sequence is TGCGCCAGCAACAAAGTTTGGACTAGCCTAAACACCGGGGAGCTGTTTTTT.